This TCR beta chain was obtained from a study of T cells after posttransplantation cyclophosphamide. Notes on the study in general: Later blood repertoires were often dominated by clones from the donor CD8+ memory compartment.

The CDR3 has 16 residues. J was trimmed by 5 bases and V by 0 bases; bases with no gene match: 4. The V gene's germline CDR1 is MNHEY and CDR2 SVGAGI. Only in-frame clones appear in the TCRdb table, and some are missing; sequencing was by immunoSEQ multiplex PCR. Of more than 20,000 clones in the sample, approximately 73% were seen once. Notes on this clone: As yet, its antigen is unknown.

The sequenced sample was memory CD4+ T cells sorted from PBMCs. This chain connects TRBV6-5 to TRBJ2-5, with TRBD1 identical over 12 bases. The receptor was isolated from a woman aged 60 to 75 in good health, CMV-negative, and a related stem cell transplant donor. The chain's CDR3 is CASSYSGQGAGETQYF. CDR3 DNA sequence: TGTGCCAGCAGTTACTCGGGACAGGGGGCCGGGGAGACCCAGTACTTC.